A selection of T cell receptor beta chains follows, all from one sample in a study of blood T cells in healthy people across ages. Each CDR3 protein gets one entry after TCRdb re-called the 5' RACE reads with MiXCR. Found here are 1.5 million to 2 million distinct CDR3 sequences, less than 50% of them singletons; the top ten hold over 2%. The sample was blood. These receptors were obtained from a middle-aged woman in good health. The CDR3 runs from the conserved cysteine through the conserved F or W. A D gene is named only where the DNA matches it firmly. A row's size may be missing; if present it is once, few, many or a size class.

clone size	D gene	V gene	J gene	CDR3 DNA	CDR3 protein
NA	NA	TRBV6-2/TRBV6-3	TRBJ2-7	TGTGCCTCCAACCCCTCCGGGGGAGACGAGCAGTACTTC	CASNPSGGDEQYF
NA	NA	TRBV20-1	TRBJ2-4	TGCAGTGCTAGCCGCCCCAGGGCTGCCAAAAACATTCAGTACTTC	CSASRPRAAKNIQYF
NA	NA	TRBV20-1	TRBJ2-3	TGCAGTGCTAGGGGGCACGCGTTCACAGATACGCAGTATTTT	CSARGHAFTDTQYF
NA	NA	TRBV14	TRBJ2-7	TGTGCCAGCAGCTCCGAGCACAATGAGCAGTACTTC	CASSSEHNEQYF
NA	TRBD1	TRBV7-9	TRBJ1-6	TGTGCCAGCAGCTTAGGGGACAGATATAATTCACCCCTCCACTTT	CASSLGDRYNSPLHF
few	NA	TRBV21-1	TRBJ2-7	TGTGCCAGCAGCAAAGATCCCCCGACAGGGAACTACGAGCAGTACTTC	CASSKDPPTGNYEQYF
NA	NA	TRBV2	TRBJ2-5	TGTGCCAGCAGTCCTAGAAAAACTCAAGAGACCCAGTACTTC	CASSPRKTQETQYF
few	NA	TRBV20-1	TRBJ1-2	TGCAGTGCTAGAGACGTTCCGGGGGGCTATGGCTACACCTTC	CSARDVPGGYGYTF
NA	NA	TRBV5-6	TRBJ1-2	TGTGCCAGCAGCTTGGGGATCAGAAGCTATGGCTACACCTTC	CASSLGIRSYGYTF
NA	NA	TRBV7-9	TRBJ2-1	TGTGCCAGCAGCCCTCCCAAGATAAGGAATGAGCAGTTCTTC	CASSPPKIRNEQFF
NA	TRBD2	TRBV20-1	TRBJ2-7	TGCAGTGCTAGAGATTGGGGCGGGGGGAGACCGAGCTCCTACGAGCAGTACTTC	CSARDWGGGRPSSYEQYF
NA	NA	TRBV20-1	TRBJ2-1	TGCAGTGCTAGATTTTGGACCATAGGTCTCCGCGATGAGCAGTTCTTC	CSARFWTIGLRDEQFF
NA	NA	TRBV3-1	TRBJ1-2	TGTGCCAGCAGCCAAACTATGACAGACTCCTATGGCTACACCTTC	CASSQTMTDSYGYTF
few	NA	TRBV7-2	TRBJ1-2	TGTGCCAGCAGCGTGCGCGGTCGGCAGTACTACACCTTC	CASSVRGRQYYTF
NA	NA	TRBV20-1	TRBJ2-1	TGCAGTGCTATGGGCGGGAACAATGAGCAGTTCTTC	CSAMGGNNEQFF
few	NA	TRBV29-1	TRBJ2-5	TGCAGCGTTGAACTCGGTGACAGGTCCCAAGAGGCCCAGTACTTC	CSVELGDRSQEAQYF
NA	TRBD1	TRBV5-6	TRBJ2-7	TGTGCCAGCAGCCCGGGACAGGGGGCTTGGGAGCAGTACTTC	CASSPGQGAWEQYF
NA	NA	TRBV20-1	TRBJ1-1	TGCAGTGCTCCTCAGCAGTTGGTTGACACTGAAGCTTTCTTT	CSAPQQLVDTEAFF
few	TRBD1	TRBV4-1	TRBJ2-1	TGCGCCAGCAGCCACTCACCGGGACAGGGGAGGGAGCAGTTCTTC	CASSHSPGQGREQFF
NA	NA	TRBV11-2	TRBJ1-1	TGTGCCAGCAGTGCGCCGCCATCCCAGCAACCTGAAGCTTTCTTT	CASSAPPSQQPEAFF
NA	TRBD1	TRBV20-1	TRBJ1-1	TGCAGTGCCTCCAGGACAGGGAGGAACACTGAAGCTTTCTTT	CSASRTGRNTEAFF
few	NA	TRBV12-3/TRBV12-4	TRBJ2-4	TGTGCCAGCAGTAAGGGGACCCCTGGGGACATTCAGTACTTC	CASSKGTPGDIQYF
NA	TRBD1	TRBV7-2	TRBJ1-6	TGTGCCAGCAGCCCATGGGCAGGGGGCCGGTCCTATAATTCACCCCTCCACTTT	CASSPWAGGRSYNSPLHF
NA	NA	TRBV6-5	TRBJ2-5	TGTGCCAGCAGTTACCAGGGGCGAGGGGACGAGACCCAGTACTTC	CASSYQGRGDETQYF
once	NA	TRBV12-3/TRBV12-4	TRBJ2-7	TGTGCCAGCAGTTCCTCTGTGCGGGGTTCTTACTCCTACGAGCAGTACTTC	CASSSSVRGSYSYEQYF
NA	NA	TRBV6-2/TRBV6-3	TRBJ2-3	TGTGCCAGCAGCCACCGGGGCGGGGGCACAGATACGCAGTATTTT	CASSHRGGGTDTQYF
NA	NA	TRBV4-3	TRBJ1-2	TGCGCCAGCAGCCAAACCGGGACTAGTTATGGCTATGGCTGCACCTTC	CASSQTGTSYGYGCTF
NA	NA	TRBV24-1	TRBJ1-2	TGTGCCACCAGTGACCTGCTACAGGGTCCCTCGTACGGCTACACCTTC	CATSDLLQGPSYGYTF